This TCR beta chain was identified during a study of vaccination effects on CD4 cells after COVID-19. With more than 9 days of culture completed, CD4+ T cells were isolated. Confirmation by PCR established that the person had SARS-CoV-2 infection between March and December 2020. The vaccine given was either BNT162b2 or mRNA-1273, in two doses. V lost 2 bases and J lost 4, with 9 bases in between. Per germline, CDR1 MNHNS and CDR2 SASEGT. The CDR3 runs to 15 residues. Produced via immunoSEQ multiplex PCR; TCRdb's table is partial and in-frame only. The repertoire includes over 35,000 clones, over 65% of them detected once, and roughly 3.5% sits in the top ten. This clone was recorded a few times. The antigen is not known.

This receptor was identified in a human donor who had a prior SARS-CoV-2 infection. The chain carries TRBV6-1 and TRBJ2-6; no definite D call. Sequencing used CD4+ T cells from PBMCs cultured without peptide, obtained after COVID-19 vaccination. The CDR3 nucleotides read TGTGCCAGCAGTGAACGGGTCACCGGGGCCAACGTCCTGACTTTC. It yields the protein CASSERVTGANVLTF.